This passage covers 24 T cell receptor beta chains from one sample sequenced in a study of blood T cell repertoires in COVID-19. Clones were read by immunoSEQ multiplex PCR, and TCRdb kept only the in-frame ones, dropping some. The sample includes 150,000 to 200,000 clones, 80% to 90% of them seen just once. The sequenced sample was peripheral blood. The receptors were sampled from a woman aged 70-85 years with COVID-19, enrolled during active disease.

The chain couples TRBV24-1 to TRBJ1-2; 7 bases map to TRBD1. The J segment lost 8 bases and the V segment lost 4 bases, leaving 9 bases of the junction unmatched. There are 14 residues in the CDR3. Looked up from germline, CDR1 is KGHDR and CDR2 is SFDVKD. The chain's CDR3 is CATSDRRQGRGYTF. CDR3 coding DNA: TGTGCCACCAGTGACCGTCGACAGGGTCGGGGCTACACCTTC.

The DNA of the CDR3 is TGTGCCAGTAGACTAGGGACAACCAGGACAGGACGTTTTCCGACGAATGATCAGCCCCAGCATTTT. It is translated as CASRLGTTRTGRFPTNDQPQHF. The chain is built from TRBV19 and TRBJ1-5, with 7 bases fitting TRBD1. With 6 bases clipped from V and 5 bases from J, the junction kept 31 bases outside the gene matches. Germline loops: CDR1 LNHDA, CDR2 SQIVND (reference sequence). The CDR3 totals 22 residues.

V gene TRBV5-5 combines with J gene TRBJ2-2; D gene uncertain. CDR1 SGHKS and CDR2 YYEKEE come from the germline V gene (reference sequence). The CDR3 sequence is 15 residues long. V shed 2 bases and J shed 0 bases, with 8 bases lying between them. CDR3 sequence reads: CASSLRVSNTGELFF. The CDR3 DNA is TGTGCCAGCAGCTTACGGGTTTCGAACACCGGGGAGCTGTTTTTT.

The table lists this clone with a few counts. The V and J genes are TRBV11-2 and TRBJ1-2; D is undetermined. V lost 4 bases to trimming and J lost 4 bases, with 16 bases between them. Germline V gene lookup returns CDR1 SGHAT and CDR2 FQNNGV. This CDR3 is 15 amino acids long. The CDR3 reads CASSSQLLTSYGYTF. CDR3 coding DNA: TGTGCCAGCAGCTCACAACTCCTGACAAGCTATGGCTACACCTTC.

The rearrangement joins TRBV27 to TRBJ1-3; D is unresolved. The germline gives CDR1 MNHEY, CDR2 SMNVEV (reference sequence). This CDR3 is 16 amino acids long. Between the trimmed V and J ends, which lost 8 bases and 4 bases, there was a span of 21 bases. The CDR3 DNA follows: TGTGCCAGCCGCTCTCCCGGCCCGGCGAGGGGAAACACCATATATTTT. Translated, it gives CASRSPGPARGNTIYF.

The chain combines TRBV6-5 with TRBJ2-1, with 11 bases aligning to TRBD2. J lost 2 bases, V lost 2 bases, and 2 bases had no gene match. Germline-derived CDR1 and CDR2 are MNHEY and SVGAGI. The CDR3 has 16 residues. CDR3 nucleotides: TGTGCCAGCAGTTACCGTAGCGGGAGGGCCTACAATGAGCAGTTCTTC. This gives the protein CASSYRSGRAYNEQFF.

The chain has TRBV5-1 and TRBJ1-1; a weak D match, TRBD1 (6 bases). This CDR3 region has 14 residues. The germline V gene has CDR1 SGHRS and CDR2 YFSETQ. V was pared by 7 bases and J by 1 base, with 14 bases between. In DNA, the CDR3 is TGCGCCAGCGGGCGGGGGCTTCAGAACACTGAAGCTTTCTTT. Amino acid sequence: CASGRGLQNTEAFF.

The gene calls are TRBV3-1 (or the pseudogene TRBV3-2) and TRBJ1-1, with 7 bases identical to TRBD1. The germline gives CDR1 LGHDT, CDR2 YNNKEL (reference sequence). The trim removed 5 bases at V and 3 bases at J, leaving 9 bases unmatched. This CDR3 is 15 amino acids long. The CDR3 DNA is TGTGCCAGCAGCACGCGCAGGGGGATTCACACTGAAGCTTTCTTT. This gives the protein CASSTRRGIHTEAFF.

This chain's CDR3 is CSASSGSGDTQYF. The CDR3 coding sequence is TGCAGTGCTAGTTCTGGTTCAGGAGATACGCAGTATTTT. V is TRBV20-1 and J is TRBJ2-3; D uncertain. CDR3 length equals 13 residues. The V end lost 3 bases, the J end lost 5 bases, and 12 bases lay between the germline ends. Germline CDR1 is DFQATT and CDR2 is SNEGSKA (reference sequence).

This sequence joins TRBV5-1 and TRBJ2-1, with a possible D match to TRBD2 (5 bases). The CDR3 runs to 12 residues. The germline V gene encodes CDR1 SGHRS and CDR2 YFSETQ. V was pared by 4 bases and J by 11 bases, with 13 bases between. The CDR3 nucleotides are TGCGCCAGCAGCCTGGGGTGGGAGAAGCAGTTCTTC. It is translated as CASSLGWEKQFF.

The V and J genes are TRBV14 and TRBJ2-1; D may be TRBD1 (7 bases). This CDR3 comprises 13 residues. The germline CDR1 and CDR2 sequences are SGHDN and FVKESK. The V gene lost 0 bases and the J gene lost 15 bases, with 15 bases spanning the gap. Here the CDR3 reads CASSQDPQGRTFF. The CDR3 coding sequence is TGTGCCAGCAGCCAAGACCCACAGGGGAGGACGTTCTTC.

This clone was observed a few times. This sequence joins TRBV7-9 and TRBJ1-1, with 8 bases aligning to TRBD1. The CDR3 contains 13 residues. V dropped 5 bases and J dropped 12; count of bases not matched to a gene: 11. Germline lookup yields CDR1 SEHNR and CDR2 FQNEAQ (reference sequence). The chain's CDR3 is CASSTRTGSPTFF. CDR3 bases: TGTGCCAGCAGCACTCGGACAGGGTCCCCGACTTTCTTT.

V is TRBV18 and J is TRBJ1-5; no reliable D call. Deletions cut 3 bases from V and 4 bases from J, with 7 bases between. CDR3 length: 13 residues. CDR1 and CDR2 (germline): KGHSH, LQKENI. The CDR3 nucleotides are TGTGCCAGCTCACCCGGTATGAATCAGCCCCAGCATTTT. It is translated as CASSPGMNQPQHF. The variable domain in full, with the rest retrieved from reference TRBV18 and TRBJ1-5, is NAGVMQNPRHLVRRRGQEARLRCSPMKGHSHVYWYRQLPEEGLKFMVYLQKENIIDESGMPKERFSAEFPKEGPSILRIQQVVRGDSAAYFCASSPGMNQPQHFGDGTRLSIL.

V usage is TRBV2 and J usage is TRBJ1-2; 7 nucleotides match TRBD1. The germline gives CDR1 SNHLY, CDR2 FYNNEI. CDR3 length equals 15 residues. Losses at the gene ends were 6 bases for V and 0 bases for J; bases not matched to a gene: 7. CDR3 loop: CASRSGQASNYGYTF. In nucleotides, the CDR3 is TGTGCCAGCAGGAGCGGACAGGCCTCTAACTATGGCTACACCTTC. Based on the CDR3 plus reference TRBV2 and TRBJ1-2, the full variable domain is EPEVTQTPSHQVTQMGQEVILRCVPISNHLYFYWYRQILGQKVEFLVSFYNNEISEKSEIFDDQFSVERPDGSNFTLKIRSTKLEDSAMYFCASRSGQASNYGYTFGSGTRLTVV.

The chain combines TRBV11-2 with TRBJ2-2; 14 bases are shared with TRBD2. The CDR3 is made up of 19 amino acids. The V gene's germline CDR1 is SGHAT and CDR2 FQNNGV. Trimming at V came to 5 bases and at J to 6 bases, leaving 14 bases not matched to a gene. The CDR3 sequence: CASSVSGLAGALLAGELFF. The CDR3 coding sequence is TGTGCCAGCAGCGTATCGGGACTAGCGGGGGCTCTATTGGCCGGGGAGCTGTTTTTT.

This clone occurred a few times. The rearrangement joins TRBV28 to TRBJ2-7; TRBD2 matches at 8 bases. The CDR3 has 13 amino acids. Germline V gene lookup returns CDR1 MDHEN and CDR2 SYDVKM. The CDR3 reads CVTRGTSHYEQYF. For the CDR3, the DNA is TGTGTAACACGGGGGACTAGTCACTACGAGCAGTACTTC.

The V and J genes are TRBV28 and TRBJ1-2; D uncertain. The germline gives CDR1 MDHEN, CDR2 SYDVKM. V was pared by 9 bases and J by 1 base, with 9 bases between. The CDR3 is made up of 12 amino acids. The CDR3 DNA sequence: TGTGCCAGACAGTACCTTAACTATGGCTACACCTTC. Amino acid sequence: CARQYLNYGYTF.

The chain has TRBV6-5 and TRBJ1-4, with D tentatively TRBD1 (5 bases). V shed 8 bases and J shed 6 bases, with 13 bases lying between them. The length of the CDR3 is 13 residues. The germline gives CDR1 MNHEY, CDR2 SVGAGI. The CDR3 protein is CASSAGGYEKLFF. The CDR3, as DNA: TGTGCCAGCTCGGCGGGGGGGTATGAAAAACTGTTTTTT.

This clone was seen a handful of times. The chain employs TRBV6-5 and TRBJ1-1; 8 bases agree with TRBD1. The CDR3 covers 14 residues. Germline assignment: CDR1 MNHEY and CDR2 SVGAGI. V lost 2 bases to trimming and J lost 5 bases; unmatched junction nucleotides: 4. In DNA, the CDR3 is TGTGCCAGCAGTTACACACAGGGGGAAACTGAAGCTTTCTTT. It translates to CASSYTQGETEAFF.

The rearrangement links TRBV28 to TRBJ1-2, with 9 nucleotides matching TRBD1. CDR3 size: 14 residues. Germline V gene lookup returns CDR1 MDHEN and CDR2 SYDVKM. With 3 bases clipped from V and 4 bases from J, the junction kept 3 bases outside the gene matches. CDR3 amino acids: CASSFGTGRYGYTF. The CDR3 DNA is TGTGCCAGCAGTTTCGGGACAGGGCGCTATGGCTACACCTTC.

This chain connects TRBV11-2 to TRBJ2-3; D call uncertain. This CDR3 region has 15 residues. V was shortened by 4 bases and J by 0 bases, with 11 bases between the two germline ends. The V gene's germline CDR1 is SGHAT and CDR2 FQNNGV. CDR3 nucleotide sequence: TGTGCCAGCAGCTCGACAAGTTATAGCACAGATACGCAGTATTTT. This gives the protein CASSSTSYSTDTQYF.

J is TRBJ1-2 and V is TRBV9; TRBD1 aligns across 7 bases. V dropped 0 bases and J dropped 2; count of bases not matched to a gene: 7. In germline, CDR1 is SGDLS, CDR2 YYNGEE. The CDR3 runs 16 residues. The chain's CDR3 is CASSVGTGLRNYGYTF. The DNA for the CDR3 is TGTGCCAGCAGCGTAGGGACAGGTCTTAGGAACTATGGCTACACCTTC.

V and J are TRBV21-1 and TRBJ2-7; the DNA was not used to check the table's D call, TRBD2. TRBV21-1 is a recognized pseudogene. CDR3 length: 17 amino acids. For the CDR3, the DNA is TGTGCCAGCAGCGGGATGAGCGGGGGGTCTCTCAACAACGAGCAGTACGTC. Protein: CASSGMSGGSLNNEQYV.

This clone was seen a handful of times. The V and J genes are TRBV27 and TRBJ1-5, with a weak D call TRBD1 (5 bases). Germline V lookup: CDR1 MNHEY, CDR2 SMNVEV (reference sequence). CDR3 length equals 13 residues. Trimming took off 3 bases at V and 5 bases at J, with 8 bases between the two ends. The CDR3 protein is CASSLGGYQPQHF. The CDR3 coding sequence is TGTGCCAGCAGTTTGGGGGGTTATCAGCCCCAGCATTTT.